This TCR beta chain is from a study of blood T cell repertoires in COVID-19. Study overall: Whether acute or convalescent, the COVID-19 samples came from the United States, Italy and Spain. Sample material is recorded as cDNA or gDNA derived from T cells, B-cell-depleted T cells, or PBMCs.

Authors' data handling: Amplification of reference gene primers was used by the study to estimate nucleated cell counts. Assay: immunoSEQ multiplex PCR; the TCRdb copy retains only in-frame clones and omits some. V, J and clone size reflect that table, while D and trimming were determined from the DNA. The data contain 130,000 to 150,000 clones, 65% to 90% of them singletons. V lost 3 bases and J lost 10, with 16 bases in between. The CDR3 has 14 residues. Looked up from germline, CDR1 is LGHDT and CDR2 is YNNKEL (reference sequence). Input material: peripheral blood. This receptor was taken from a woman aged 45-60 years in a cohort sampled during active or convalescent COVID-19. J is TRBJ2-1 and V is TRBV3-1 (or the pseudogene TRBV3-2); D gene uncertain. CDR3: CASSQGRTGQEQFF. The CDR3 DNA reads as TGTGCCAGCAGCCAGGGTAGAACGGGTCAGGAGCAGTTCTTC.